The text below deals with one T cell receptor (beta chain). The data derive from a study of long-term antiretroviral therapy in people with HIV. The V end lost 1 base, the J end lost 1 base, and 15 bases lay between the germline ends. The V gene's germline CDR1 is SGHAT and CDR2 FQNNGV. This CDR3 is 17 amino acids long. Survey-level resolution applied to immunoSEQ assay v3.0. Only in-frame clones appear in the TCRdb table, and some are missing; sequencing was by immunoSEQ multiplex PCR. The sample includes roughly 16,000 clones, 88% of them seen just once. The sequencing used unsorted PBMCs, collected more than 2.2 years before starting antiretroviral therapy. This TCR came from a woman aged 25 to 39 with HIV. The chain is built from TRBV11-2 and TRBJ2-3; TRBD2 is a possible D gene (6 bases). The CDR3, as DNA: TGTGCCAGCAGCTTAGGGGTTGGGGGGACTCGCACAGATACGCAGTATTTT. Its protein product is CASSLGVGGTRTDTQYF.